The rows below give T cell receptor beta chains drawn from one sample of a study of T cells in localized non-small cell lung cancer. Sequencing used immunoSEQ multiplex PCR; TCRdb keeps in-frame clones, though not all of them. The profile shows a few thousand clones, around 22% of them singletons. Sample: lung tumor tissue, taken before any cancer treatment. Receptors originate from a female donor over 55 with stage I lung adenocarcinoma. Both conserved end residues are part of each CDR3. The D gene is left open where the match is weak. Not all rows give a size; the values are once, few, many and, for expanded clones, a class.

J	size	V	D	DNA	CDR3
TRBJ2-5	-	TRBV5-1	TRBD2	TGCGCCAGCAGCAGAGTAGCGGGGGACCAAGAGACCCAGTACTTC	CASSRVAGDQETQYF
TRBJ1-1	-	TRBV6-8	-	TGTGCCATCAGTCGGGGTGGGAACACTGAAGCTTTCTTT	CAISRGGNTEAFF
TRBJ2-5	-	TRBV15	TRBD1	TGTGCCACCAGTCCGACAGGGACCCAAGAGACCCAGTACTTC	CATSPTGTQETQYF
TRBJ2-1	-	TRBV11-3	-	TGTGCCAGCATTTCGGGGGCAGGGCCCTACAATGAGCAGTTCTTC	CASISGAGPYNEQFF
TRBJ2-5	few	TRBV11-3	TRBD1	TGTGCCAGCAGCACGAAACAGGGACAGAGCTTCGGGACCCAGTACTTC	CASSTKQGQSFGTQYF
TRBJ2-5	few	TRBV19	-	TGTGCCAGTAGTACCCCAGGGGGGGAGACCCAGTACTTC	CASSTPGGETQYF
TRBJ1-2	-	TRBV9	-	TGTGCCAGCAGCCTAAGGACCGGGAGAAGGGTTGGCTACACCTTC	CASSLRTGRRVGYTF
TRBJ2-1	-	TRBV10-2	TRBD2	TGCGCCAGCACCGAAGGCGGGGGGCCAGCCTACAATGAGCAGTTCTTC	CASTEGGGPAYNEQFF
TRBJ2-3	few	TRBV9	TRBD2	TGTGCCAGCAGTGAATATGGTAGCGGGCTTACAGATACGCAGTATTTT	CASSEYGSGLTDTQYF
TRBJ1-1	-	TRBV25-1	-	TGTGCCAGCAGTGCCTACCCCGGGTCCGGGAACACTGAAGCTTTCTTT	CASSAYPGSGNTEAFF
TRBJ2-7	-	TRBV15	TRBD1	TGTGCCACCAGCCTGGGGGACAGCTACTCCTACGAGCAGTACTTC	CATSLGDSYSYEQYF
TRBJ2-2	few	TRBV19	TRBD2	TGTGCCAGTAGTACTAGCGGGGGCACCGGGGAGCTGTTTTTT	CASSTSGGTGELFF
TRBJ1-3	-	TRBV18	-	TGTGCCAGCTCACCGGGCATCTGGGAATCTGGAAACACCATATATTTT	CASSPGIWESGNTIYF
TRBJ2-7	-	TRBV28	-	TGTGCCAGCAGTTTTAGTCAGGGAAATGTGGACGAGCAGTACTTC	CASSFSQGNVDEQYF
TRBJ2-3	-	TRBV5-1	TRBD2	TGCGCCAGCAGCTCTTTAGCGGGGGGGCAAGCAGATACGCAGTATTTT	CASSSLAGGQADTQYF
TRBJ2-7	-	TRBV28	TRBD1	TGTGCCAGCAGTTTAGGTCTGGGACAGGTGATATACGAGCAGTACTTC	CASSLGLGQVIYEQYF
TRBJ2-1	few	TRBV6-8	-	TGTGCCAGCAGTTCCCCGGGACATAACAATGAGCAGTTCTTC	CASSSPGHNNEQFF
TRBJ1-2	few	TRBV18	-	TGTGCCAGCTCATCCAATCCCAGGAACTATGGCTACACCTTC	CASSSNPRNYGYTF
TRBJ2-3	-	TRBV18	TRBD2	TGTGCCAGCTCACCATCGCGGACTAGCGGCACAGATACGCAGTATTTT	CASSPSRTSGTDTQYF
TRBJ1-1	-	TRBV19	TRBD1	TGTGCCAGTAGTACGGCCGGGACAGGGAACACTGAAGCTTTCTTT	CASSTAGTGNTEAFF
TRBJ2-7	-	TRBV15	-	TGTGCCACCCCAACCCGGCTAGAAGGCTACGAGCAGTACTTC	CATPTRLEGYEQYF
TRBJ1-4	-	TRBV19	-	TGTGCCAGTAGTAGGGGGAACACTAATGAAAAACTGTTTTTT	CASSRGNTNEKLFF
TRBJ2-3	few	TRBV11-3	-	TGTGCCAGCAGCTCACTAGCCCAAGTCACAGATACGCAGTATTTT	CASSSLAQVTDTQYF
TRBJ2-3	few	TRBV29-1	-	TGCAGCGTTGACGTAAGGGACAATACGCAGTATTTT	CSVDVRDNTQYF